This passage covers 9 T cell receptor beta chains from one sample sequenced in a study of identical twins. Each CDR3 protein gets one entry after TCRdb re-called the 5' RACE reads with MiXCR. The profile shows around 250,000 distinct CDR3 sequences, about 13% of them singletons. The same data also went into a second study, on yellow fever vaccine responses in identical twins.

Sequences were obtained from memory (CD45RO+) T cells sorted from blood. These receptors all stem from a woman aged 18-30 years in good health.

This CDR3 is CASSRDRRKKETQYF. The CDR3 DNA reads as TGTGCCAGCAGCAGGGACAGGAGAAAGAAAGAGACCCAGTACTTC. The rearrangement uses TRBV11-1 and TRBJ2-5, with 8 bases matching TRBD1. This CDR3 region has 15 residues. Per germline, CDR1 SGHAT and CDR2 FQDESV (reference sequence). Trimming removed 5 bases from V and 3 bases from J; junction bases left unmatched: 8.

This chain connects TRBV7-6 to TRBJ2-6, with D hard to call. CDR3 length equals 14 residues. The germline V and J ends were trimmed by 4 bases and 4 bases, with 8 bases remaining between them. Germline CDR1 reads SGHVS; CDR2 reads FNYEAQ. The CDR3 here is CASSSSTGANVLTF. CDR3 coding DNA: TGTGCCAGCAGCTCTTCAACCGGGGCCAACGTCCTGACTTTC.

This rearrangement joins TRBV15 to TRBJ2-7, with TRBD1 matching over 11 bases. The CDR3 contains 13 residues. V lost 9 bases, J lost 4 bases, and 5 bases stayed unmatched. Germline loops: CDR1 LNHNV, CDR2 YYDKDF (reference sequence). The CDR3 spells CATTGQGGYEQYF. The CDR3 DNA reads TGTGCCACTACGGGACAGGGGGGATACGAGCAGTACTTC.

The V and J genes are TRBV4-1 and TRBJ2-1, with TRBD1 matching 10 bases. The CDR3 is made up of 16 amino acids. With 3 bases clipped from V and 8 bases from J, the junction kept 10 bases outside the gene matches. Germline CDR1 MGHRA, CDR2 YSYEKL. This CDR3 reads CASSQTPGQGRDEQFF. CDR3 bases: TGCGCCAGCAGCCAGACACCGGGACAGGGGCGAGATGAGCAGTTCTTC.

This clonotype was seen at least ten times. This sequence joins TRBV5-5 and TRBJ2-5; TRBD2 might be the D (6 bases). This CDR3 has 14 residues. Germline V gene data show CDR1 as SGHKS and CDR2 as YYEKEE (reference sequence). V lost 2 bases to trimming and J lost 4 bases, with 12 bases between them. CDR3 residues: CASSFQLAGETQYF. The CDR3 DNA reads TGTGCCAGCAGCTTCCAACTAGCCGGAGAGACCCAGTACTTC.

The chain uses TRBV2 and TRBJ2-4; D unclear. Germline-derived CDR1 and CDR2 are SNHLY and FYNNEI. V was clipped by 2 bases and J by 0 bases, with 5 bases between them. There are 14 residues in the CDR3. The CDR3 reads CASSESRAKNIQYF. In nucleotides, the CDR3 is TGTGCCAGCAGTGAAAGTAGAGCCAAAAACATTCAGTACTTC.

This clonotype occurred many times. The rearrangement joins TRBV5-1 to TRBJ2-1; TRBD2 matches 10 bases. The CDR3 consists of 16 residues. Trimming removed 3 bases from V and 1 base from J; junction bases left unmatched: 4. The germline V gene has CDR1 SGHRS and CDR2 YFSETQ. In nucleotides, the CDR3 is TGCGCCAGCAGCTCGTCTAGCGGGAGTTCCTACAATGAGCAGTTCTTC. It is translated as CASSSSSGSSYNEQFF. The full variable domain, in which reference TRBV5-1 and TRBJ2-1 provide the parts outside the CDR3, is KAGVTQTPRYLIKTRGQQVTLSCSPISGHRSVSWYQQTPGQGLQFLFEYFSETQRNKGNFPGRFSGRQFSNSRSEMNVSTLELGDSALYLCASSSSSGSSYNEQFFGPGTRLTVL.

This clonotype has more than one count but fewer than ten. The chain joins TRBV5-1 to TRBJ2-1; 7 positions match TRBD1. CDR1 and CDR2 from the germline V gene are SGHRS and YFSETQ. J was trimmed by 6 bases and V by 4 bases; bases with no gene match: 10. CDR3 length: 15 residues. The CDR3, as DNA: TGCGCCAGCAGCAGGGAAGGGGGCGCCATCAATGAGCAGTTCTTC. This sequence encodes CASSREGGAINEQFF.

This clonotype is a singleton in its sample. The junction does not match germline at one end; this may be a read error. The rearrangement links TRBV5-6 to TRBJ2-1; 12 nucleotides agree with TRBD2. The CDR3 covers 16 residues. Germline V lookup: CDR1 SGHDT, CDR2 YYEEEE. The CDR3 nucleotides are TGTGCAAGCAGCTTGGTGCCTAGCGGGAGGGACAATGAGCAGTTCTTC. Its protein product is CASSLVPSGRDNEQFF.